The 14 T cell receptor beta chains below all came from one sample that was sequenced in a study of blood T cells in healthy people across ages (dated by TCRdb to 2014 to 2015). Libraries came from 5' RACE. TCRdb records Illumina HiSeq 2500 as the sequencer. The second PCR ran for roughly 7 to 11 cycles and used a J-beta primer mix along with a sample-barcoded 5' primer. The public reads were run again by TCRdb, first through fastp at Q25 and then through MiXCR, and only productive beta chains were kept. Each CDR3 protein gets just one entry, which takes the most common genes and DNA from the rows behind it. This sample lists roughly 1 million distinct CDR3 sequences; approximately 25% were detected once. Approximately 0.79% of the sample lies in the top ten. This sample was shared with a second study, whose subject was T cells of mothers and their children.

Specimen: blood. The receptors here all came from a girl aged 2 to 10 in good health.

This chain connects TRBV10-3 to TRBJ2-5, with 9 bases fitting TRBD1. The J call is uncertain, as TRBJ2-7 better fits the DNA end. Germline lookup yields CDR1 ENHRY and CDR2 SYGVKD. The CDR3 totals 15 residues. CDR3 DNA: TGTGCCATCAGTGATTCCGGGACAGGGCCATACGAGCAGTACTTC. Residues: CAISDSGTGPYEQYF.

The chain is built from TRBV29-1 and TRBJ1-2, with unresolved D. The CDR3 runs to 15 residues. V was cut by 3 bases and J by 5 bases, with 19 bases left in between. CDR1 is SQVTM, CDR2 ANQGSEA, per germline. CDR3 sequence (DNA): TGCAGCGTTGATACCCCTCGACAAGGGCGGTATGGCTACACCTTC. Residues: CSVDTPRQGRYGYTF.

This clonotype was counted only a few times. For the CDR3, the DNA is TGCAGCGTCCTCATCGGCAGTTCGGGCTACACCTTC. Protein: CSVLIGSSGYTF. V usage is TRBV29-1 and J usage is TRBJ1-2; no firm D call. Germline V gives CDR1 SQVTM, CDR2 ANQGSEA. Deletions cut 6 bases from V and 8 bases from J, with 16 bases between. The CDR3 extends over 12 amino acids.

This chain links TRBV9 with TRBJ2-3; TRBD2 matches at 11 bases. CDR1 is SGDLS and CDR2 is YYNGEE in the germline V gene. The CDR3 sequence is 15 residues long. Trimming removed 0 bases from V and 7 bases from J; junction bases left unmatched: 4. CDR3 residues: CASSVEGLAVNTQYF. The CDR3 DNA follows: TGTGCCAGCAGCGTAGAGGGACTAGCGGTGAATACGCAGTATTTT.

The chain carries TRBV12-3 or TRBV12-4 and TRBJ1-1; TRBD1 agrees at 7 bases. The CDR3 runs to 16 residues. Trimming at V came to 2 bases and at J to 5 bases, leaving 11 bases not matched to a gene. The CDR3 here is CASSLNGEGARTEAFF. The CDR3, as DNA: TGTGCCAGCAGTTTAAACGGGGAGGGGGCGCGTACTGAAGCTTTCTTT.

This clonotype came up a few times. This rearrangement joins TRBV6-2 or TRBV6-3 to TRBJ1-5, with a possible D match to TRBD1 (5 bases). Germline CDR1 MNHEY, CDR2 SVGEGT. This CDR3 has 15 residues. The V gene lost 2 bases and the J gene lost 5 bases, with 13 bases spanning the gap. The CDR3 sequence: CASSYAGGDYQPQHF. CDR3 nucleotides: TGTGCCAGCAGTTACGCCGGGGGGGACTATCAGCCCCAGCATTTT.

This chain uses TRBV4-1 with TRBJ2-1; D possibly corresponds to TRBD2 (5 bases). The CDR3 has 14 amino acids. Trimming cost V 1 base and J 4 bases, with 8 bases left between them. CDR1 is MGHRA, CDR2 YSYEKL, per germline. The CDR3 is CASSQGGDYNEQFF. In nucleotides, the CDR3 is TGCGCCAGCAGCCAAGGGGGAGATTACAATGAGCAGTTCTTC.

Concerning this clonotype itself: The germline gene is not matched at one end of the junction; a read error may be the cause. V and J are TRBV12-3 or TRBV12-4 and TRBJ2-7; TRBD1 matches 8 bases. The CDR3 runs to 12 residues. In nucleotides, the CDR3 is TGTGTCAGCAGCACGACAGGGGACGGGCAGTACTTC. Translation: CVSSTTGDGQYF.

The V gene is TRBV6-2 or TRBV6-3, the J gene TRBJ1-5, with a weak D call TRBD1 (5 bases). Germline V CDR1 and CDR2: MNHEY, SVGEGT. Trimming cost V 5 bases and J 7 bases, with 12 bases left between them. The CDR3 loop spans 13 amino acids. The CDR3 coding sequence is TGTGCCAGCAGTCGAGGGGCCTCGCAGCCCCAGCATTTT. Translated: CASSRGASQPQHF.

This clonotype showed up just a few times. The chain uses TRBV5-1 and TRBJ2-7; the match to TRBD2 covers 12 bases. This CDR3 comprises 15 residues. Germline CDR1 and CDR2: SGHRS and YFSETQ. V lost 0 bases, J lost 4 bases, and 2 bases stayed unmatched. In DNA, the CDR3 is TGCGCCAGCAGCTTGGGACTAGCGGGAGAATACGAGCAGTACTTC. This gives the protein CASSLGLAGEYEQYF.

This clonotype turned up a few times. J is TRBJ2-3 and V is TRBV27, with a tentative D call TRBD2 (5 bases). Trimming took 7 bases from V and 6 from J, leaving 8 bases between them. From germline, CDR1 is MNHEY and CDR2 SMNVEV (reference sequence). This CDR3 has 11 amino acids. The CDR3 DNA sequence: TGTGCCAGCATTTCGGGGGATACGCAGTATTTT. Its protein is CASISGDTQYF.

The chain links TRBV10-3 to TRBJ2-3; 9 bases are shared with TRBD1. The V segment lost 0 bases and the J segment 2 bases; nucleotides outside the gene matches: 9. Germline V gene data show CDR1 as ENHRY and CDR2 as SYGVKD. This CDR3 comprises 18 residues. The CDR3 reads CAISESKWGQGVTDTQYF. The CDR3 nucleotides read TGTGCCATCAGTGAGTCGAAGTGGGGACAGGGAGTCACAGATACGCAGTATTTT.

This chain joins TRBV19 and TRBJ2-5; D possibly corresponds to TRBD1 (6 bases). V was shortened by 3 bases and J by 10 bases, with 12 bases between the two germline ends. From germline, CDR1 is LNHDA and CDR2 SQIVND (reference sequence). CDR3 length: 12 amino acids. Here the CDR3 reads CASSIQDSDQYF. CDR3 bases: TGTGCCAGTAGTATCCAGGACAGCGACCAGTACTTC.

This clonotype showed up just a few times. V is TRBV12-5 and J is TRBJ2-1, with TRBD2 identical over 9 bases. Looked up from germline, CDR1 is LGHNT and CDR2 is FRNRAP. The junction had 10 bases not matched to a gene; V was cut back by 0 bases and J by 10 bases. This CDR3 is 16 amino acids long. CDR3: CASGLVSSGIGEEQFF. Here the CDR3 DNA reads TGTGCTAGTGGTTTGGTTTCTAGCGGGATTGGAGAAGAGCAGTTCTTC. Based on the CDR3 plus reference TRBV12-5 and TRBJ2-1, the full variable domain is DARVTQTPRHKVTEMGQEVTMRCQPILGHNTVFWYRQTMMQGLELLAYFRNRAPLDDSGMPKDRFSAEMPDATLATLKIQPSEPRDSAVYFCASGLVSSGIGEEQFFGPGTRLTVL.